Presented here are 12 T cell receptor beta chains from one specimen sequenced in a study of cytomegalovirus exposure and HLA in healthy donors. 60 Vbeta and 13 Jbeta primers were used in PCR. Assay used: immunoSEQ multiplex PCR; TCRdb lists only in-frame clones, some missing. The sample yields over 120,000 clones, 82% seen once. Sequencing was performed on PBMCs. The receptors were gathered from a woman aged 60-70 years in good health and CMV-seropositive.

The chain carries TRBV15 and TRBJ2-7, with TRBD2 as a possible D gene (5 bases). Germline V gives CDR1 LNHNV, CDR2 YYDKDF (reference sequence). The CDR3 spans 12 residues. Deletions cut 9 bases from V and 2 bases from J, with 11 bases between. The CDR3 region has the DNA TGTGCCACGAAGGACGGGGCCTACGAGCAGTACTTC. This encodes CATKDGAYEQYF.

CDR3 DNA: TGTGCCAGCAGCTTAGTGGGAGAGCTGGAAAGAGATACGCAGTATTTT. Protein sequence: CASSLVGELERDTQYF. The V call is TRBV7-2, the J call TRBJ2-3; a possible D gene is TRBD2 (5 bases). CDR1 and CDR2 from the germline V gene are SGHTA and FQGNSA. Trimming removed 1 base at V and 5 bases at J, with 16 bases between. The CDR3 is 16 amino acids. Variable domain in full (rest from reference TRBV7-2 and TRBJ2-3): GAGVSQSPSNKVTEKGKDVELRCDPISGHTALYWYRQSLGQGLEFLIYFQGNSAPDKSGLPSDRFSAERTGGSVSTLTIQRTQQEDSAVYLCASSLVGELERDTQYFGPGTRLTVL.

CDR3 loop: CASSSDRGMRETQYF. The CDR3 bases are TGTGCCAGCAGCTCCGACAGGGGGATGAGAGAGACCCAGTACTTC. This sequence joins TRBV5-4 and TRBJ2-5; 9 positions match TRBD1. There are 15 residues in the CDR3. Germline V lookup: CDR1 SGHNT, CDR2 YYREEE (reference sequence). J was trimmed by 4 bases and V by 3 bases; bases with no gene match: 7.

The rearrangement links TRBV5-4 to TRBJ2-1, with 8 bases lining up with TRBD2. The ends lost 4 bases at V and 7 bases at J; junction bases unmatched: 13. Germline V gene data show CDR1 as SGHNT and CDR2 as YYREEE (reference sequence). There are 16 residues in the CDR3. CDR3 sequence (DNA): TGTGCCAGCAGCATTGTGGGCCCAGCGGGGGTTAATGAGCAGTTCTTC. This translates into CASSIVGPAGVNEQFF.

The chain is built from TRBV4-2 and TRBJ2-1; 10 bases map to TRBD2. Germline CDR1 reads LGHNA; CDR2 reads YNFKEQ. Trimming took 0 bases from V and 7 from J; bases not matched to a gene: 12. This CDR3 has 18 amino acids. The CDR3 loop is CASSQDPMLAGVTNEQFF. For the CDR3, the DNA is TGTGCCAGCAGCCAAGACCCGATGCTAGCGGGAGTGACGAATGAGCAGTTCTTC.

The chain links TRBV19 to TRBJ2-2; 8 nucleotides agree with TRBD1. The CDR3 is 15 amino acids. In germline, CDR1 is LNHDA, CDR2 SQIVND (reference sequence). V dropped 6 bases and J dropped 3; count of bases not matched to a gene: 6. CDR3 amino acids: CASRLGQGDTGELFF. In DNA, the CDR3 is TGTGCCAGTAGGCTTGGACAGGGAGACACCGGGGAGCTGTTTTTT.

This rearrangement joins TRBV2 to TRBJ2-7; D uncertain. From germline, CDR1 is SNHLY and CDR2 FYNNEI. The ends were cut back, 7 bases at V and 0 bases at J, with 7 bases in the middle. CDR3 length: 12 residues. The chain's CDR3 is CASTAASYEQYF. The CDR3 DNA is TGTGCCAGCACGGCGGCCTCCTACGAGCAGTACTTC.

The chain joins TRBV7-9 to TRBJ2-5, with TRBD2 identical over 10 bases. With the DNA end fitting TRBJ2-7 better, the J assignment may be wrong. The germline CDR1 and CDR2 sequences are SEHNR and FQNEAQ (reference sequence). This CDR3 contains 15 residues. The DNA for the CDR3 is TGTGCCAGCATACCCGGACTAGCGGACTCCTACGAGCAGTACTTC. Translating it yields CASIPGLADSYEQYF.

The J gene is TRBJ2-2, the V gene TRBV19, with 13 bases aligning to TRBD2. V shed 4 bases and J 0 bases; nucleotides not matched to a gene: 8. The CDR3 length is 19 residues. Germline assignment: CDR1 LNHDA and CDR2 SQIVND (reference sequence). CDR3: CASSRGLAGDLSNTGELFF. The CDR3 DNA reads TGTGCCAGTAGTAGAGGACTAGCGGGAGATTTGTCGAACACCGGGGAGCTGTTTTTT.

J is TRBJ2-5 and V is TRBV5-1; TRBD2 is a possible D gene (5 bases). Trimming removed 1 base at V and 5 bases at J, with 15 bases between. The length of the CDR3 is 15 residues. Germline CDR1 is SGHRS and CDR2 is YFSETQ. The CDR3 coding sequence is TGCGCCAGCAGCTTGTCGGGGAAGTGGTTGGAGACCCAGTACTTC. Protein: CASSLSGKWLETQYF.

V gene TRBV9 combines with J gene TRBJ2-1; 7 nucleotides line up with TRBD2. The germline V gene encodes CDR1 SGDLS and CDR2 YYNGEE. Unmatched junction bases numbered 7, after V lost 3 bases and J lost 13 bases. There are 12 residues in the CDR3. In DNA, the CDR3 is TGTGCCAGCAGCGCGGGGGGACCTCCCCAGTTCTTC. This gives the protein CASSAGGPPQFF.

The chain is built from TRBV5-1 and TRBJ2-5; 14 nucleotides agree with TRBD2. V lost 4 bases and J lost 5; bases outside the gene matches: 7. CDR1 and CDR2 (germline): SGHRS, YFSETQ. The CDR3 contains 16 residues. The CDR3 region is CASSKGLAGVGETQYF. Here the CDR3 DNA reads TGCGCCAGCAGCAAGGGACTAGCGGGAGTCGGGGAGACCCAGTACTTC.